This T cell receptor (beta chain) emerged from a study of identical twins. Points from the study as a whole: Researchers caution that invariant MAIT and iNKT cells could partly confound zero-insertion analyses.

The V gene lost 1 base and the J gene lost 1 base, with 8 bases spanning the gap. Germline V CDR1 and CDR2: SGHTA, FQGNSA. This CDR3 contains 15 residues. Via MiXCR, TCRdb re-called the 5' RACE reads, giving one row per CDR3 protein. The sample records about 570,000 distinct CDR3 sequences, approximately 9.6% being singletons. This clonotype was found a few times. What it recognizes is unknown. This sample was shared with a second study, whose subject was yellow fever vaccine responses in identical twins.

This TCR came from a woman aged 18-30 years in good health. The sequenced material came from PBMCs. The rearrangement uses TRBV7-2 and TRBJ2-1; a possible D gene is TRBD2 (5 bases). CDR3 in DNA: TGTGCCAGCAGCTTAGAAACTAGTTCCTACAATGAGCAGTTCTTC. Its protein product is CASSLETSSYNEQFF.